The source of this TCR beta chain is a study of beta chain features in type 1 diabetes. This clone was counted between two and nine times. Its target is unknown. Via CD45RO/CCR7/CD25/CD127/CD95/CD27, cells of the CD4+ naive, central memory, regulatory and stem cell-like memory subsets were sorted. The purity of all sorted populations exceeded 95%. Between the trimmed V and J ends, which lost 1 base and 6 bases, there was a span of 4 bases. Germline CDR1 SGHAT, CDR2 FQNNGV. This CDR3 spans 12 amino acids. General study findings and limits: Using cDNA template may skew counts toward highly expressing activated cells. More deletions and fewer insertions at VDJ junctions were found in patients with type 1 diabetes.

Expressed TCRB transcripts were sequenced after all isolated RNA was converted to cDNA. TCRdb's table, derived via immunoSEQ multiplex PCR, lists solely in-frame clones and lacks some. The sample has more than 350,000 clones, about an eighth seen once. Source material: naive CD4+ T cells from blood. The receptor's source is a woman between 18 and 30 years old in good health. V gene TRBV11-2 combines with J gene TRBJ2-4; D call uncertain. In nucleotides, the CDR3 is TGTGCCAGCAGCTTAGTAGGAAACATTCAGTACTTC. Translation gives CASSLVGNIQYF. The full variable domain, rest sourced from reference TRBV11-2 and TRBJ2-4, is EAGVAQSPRYKIIEKRQSVAFWCNPISGHATLYWYQQILGQGPKLLIQFQNNGVVDDSQLPKDRFSAERLKGVDSTLKIQPAKLEDSAVYLCASSLVGNIQYFGAGTRLSVL.